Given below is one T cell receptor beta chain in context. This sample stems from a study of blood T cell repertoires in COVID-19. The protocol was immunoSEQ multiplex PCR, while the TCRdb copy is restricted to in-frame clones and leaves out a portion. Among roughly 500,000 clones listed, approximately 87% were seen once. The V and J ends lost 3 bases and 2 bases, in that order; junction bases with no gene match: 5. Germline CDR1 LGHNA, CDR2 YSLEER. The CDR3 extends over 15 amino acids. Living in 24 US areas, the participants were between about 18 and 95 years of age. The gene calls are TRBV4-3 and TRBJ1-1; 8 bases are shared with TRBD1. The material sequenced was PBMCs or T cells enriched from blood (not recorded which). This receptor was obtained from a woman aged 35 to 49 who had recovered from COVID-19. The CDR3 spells CASSHQGAPNTEAFF. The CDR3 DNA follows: TGCGCCAGCAGCCATCAGGGGGCTCCAAACACTGAAGCTTTCTTT.